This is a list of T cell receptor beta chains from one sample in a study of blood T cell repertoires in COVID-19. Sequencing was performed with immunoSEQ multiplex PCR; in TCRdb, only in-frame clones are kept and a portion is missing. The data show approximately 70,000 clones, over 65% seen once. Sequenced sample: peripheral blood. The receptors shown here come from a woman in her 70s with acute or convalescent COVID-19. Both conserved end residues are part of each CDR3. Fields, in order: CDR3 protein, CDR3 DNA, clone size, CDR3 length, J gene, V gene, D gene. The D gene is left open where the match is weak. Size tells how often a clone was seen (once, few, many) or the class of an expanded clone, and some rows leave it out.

CASSPPTGLDEKLFF,TGTGCCAGCTCACCACCGACTGGGTTGGATGAAAAACTGTTTTTT,.,15,TRBJ1-4,TRBV18,.
CASSDSGGPNEQFF,TGTGCCAGCAGTGATAGCGGGGGGCCGAATGAGCAGTTCTTC,.,14,TRBJ2-1,TRBV2,TRBD2
CASGLVWTGGYNEQFF,TGTGCTAGTGGTTTGGTTTGGACAGGGGGCTACAATGAGCAGTTCTTC,.,16,TRBJ2-1,TRBV12-5,TRBD1
CASSGTSTPSSYNEQFF,TGTGCCAGCAGCGGGACTAGTACCCCGAGCTCCTACAATGAGCAGTTCTTC,.,17,TRBJ2-1,TRBV11-3,TRBD2
CASSPRQGSNEKLFF,TGTGCCAGCAGCCCCCGTCAGGGGTCTAATGAAAAACTGTTTTTT,.,15,TRBJ1-4,TRBV5-6,.
CAISGGGEGITQYF,TGTGCCATCAGTGGGGGGGGAGAGGGCATTACGCAGTATTTT,.,14,TRBJ2-3,TRBV10-3,TRBD2
CASSERGQGQPQHF,TGTGCCAGCAGTGAAAGGGGGCAAGGGCAGCCCCAGCATTTT,.,14,TRBJ1-5,TRBV6-1,TRBD1
CASSPIGGAYEQYF,TGTGCCAGCAGCCCCATCGGAGGAGCCTACGAGCAGTACTTC,.,14,TRBJ2-7,TRBV7-9,.
CASTRDRSYNEQFF,TGTGCCAGCACCCGGGACAGATCCTACAATGAGCAGTTCTTC,.,14,TRBJ2-1,TRBV11-2,TRBD1
CASSSSLSGAREQYF,TGTGCCAGCAGCTCCTCCCTAAGCGGCGCCCGGGAGCAGTACTTC,.,15,TRBJ2-7,TRBV7-2,.
CASRVTGTSGGLAYEQYF,TGTGCCAGCAGGGTAACCGGGACTAGCGGGGGCCTCGCCTACGAGCAGTACTTC,once,18,TRBJ2-7,TRBV7-8,TRBD2
CATSPGAGRPLSGYTF,TGTGCCACCTCACCAGGGGCAGGGCGCCCCCTCTCTGGCTACACCTTC,.,16,TRBJ1-2,TRBV7-2,.
CSAFSGANTGELFF,TGCAGCGCCTTTAGCGGGGCCAACACCGGGGAGCTGTTTTTT,.,14,TRBJ2-2,TRBV29-1,TRBD2
CASSLTRSYEQYF,TGTGCCAGCAGCCTAACTCGTTCCTACGAGCAGTACTTC,.,13,TRBJ2-7,TRBV3-1/TRBV3-2,.
CASKGGPSSYNEQFF,TGTGCCAGTAAGGGGGGGCCGAGCTCCTACAATGAGCAGTTCTTC,.,15,TRBJ2-1,TRBV19,.
CASSWGLAGYNEQFF,TGTGCCAGCAGCTGGGGACTAGCGGGATACAATGAGCAGTTCTTC,.,15,TRBJ2-1,TRBV11-3,TRBD2
CASSYGASGRAGEQFF,TGTGCCAGCAGTTACGGGGCTAGCGGGAGGGCCGGTGAGCAGTTCTTC,.,16,TRBJ2-1,TRBV6-5,TRBD2
CASSLSGAAYEQYF,TGTGCCAGCAGCCTCTCAGGGGCCGCCTACGAGCAGTACTTC,.,14,TRBJ2-7,TRBV11-2,.
CASGPLNSPLHF,TGTGCCAGCGGGCCGCTTAATTCACCCCTCCACTTT,.,12,TRBJ1-6,TRBV7-9,.
CASSSRDTNNSPLHF,TGCGCCAGCAGCTCCCGGGACACCAATAATTCACCCCTCCACTTT,.,15,TRBJ1-6,TRBV5-1,.
CASSMVGAGDHYGYTF,TGTGCCAGCAGTATGGTAGGGGCAGGGGACCACTATGGCTACACCTTC,few,16,TRBJ1-2,TRBV2,.
CSASNPLFGSNQPQHF,TGCAGTGCTAGTAATCCCCTATTTGGTAGCAATCAGCCCCAGCATTTT,.,16,TRBJ1-5,TRBV20-1,.
CASSIGDRGLSYEQYF,TGTGCCAGCAGCATTGGGGACAGGGGGCTCTCCTACGAGCAGTACTTC,.,16,TRBJ2-7,TRBV9,TRBD1
CASLSFNRGDDEQYF,TGTGCCAGCCTATCCTTTAACAGGGGGGATGACGAGCAGTACTTC,.,15,TRBJ2-7,TRBV6-5,TRBD1
CASTTRNTGELFF,TGTGCCAGCACCACAAGGAACACCGGGGAGCTGTTTTTT,.,13,TRBJ2-2,TRBV6-5,.
CASSPRGQGAGNTEAFF,TGTGCCAGCTCACCGCGGGGACAGGGGGCAGGAAACACTGAAGCTTTCTTT,.,17,TRBJ1-1,TRBV18,TRBD1
CASSWRSGTLPYEQYF,TGTGCCAGCAGTTGGAGAAGCGGGACCCTCCCCTACGAGCAGTACTTC,.,16,TRBJ2-7,TRBV27,TRBD2
CASSPGGFYEQYF,TGCGCCAGCAGCCCGGGGGGGTTCTACGAGCAGTACTTC,.,13,TRBJ2-7,TRBV4-3,TRBD2
CAISELTSGQETQYF,TGTGCCATCAGTGAGCTAACTAGCGGACAAGAGACCCAGTACTTC,few,15,TRBJ2-5,TRBV10-3,TRBD2
CASSPAAQGYTGELFF,TGTGCCAGCTCACCCGCGGCCCAGGGCTACACCGGGGAGCTGTTTTTT,.,16,TRBJ2-2,TRBV18,.
CATSGDRANTGELFF,TGTGCCACCAGCGGGGACAGGGCGAACACCGGGGAGCTGTTTTTT,.,15,TRBJ2-2,TRBV15,TRBD1
CASTLPLAGGYEQFF,TGTGCCAGCACCCTACCTTTAGCGGGAGGCTATGAGCAGTTCTTC,.,15,TRBJ2-1,TRBV6-5,TRBD2
CASSLGGLQGAQETQYF,TGTGCCAGCAGCTTGGGAGGTTTGCAGGGGGCCCAAGAGACCCAGTACTTC,.,17,TRBJ2-5,TRBV5-4,TRBD1
CASSAGSRTEAFF,TGTGCCAGCAGCGCGGGCAGTCGGACTGAAGCTTTCTTT,.,13,TRBJ1-1,TRBV12-3/TRBV12-4,.
CASSERDTFYEQYF,TGTGCCAGCAGCGAAAGGGACACCTTCTACGAGCAGTACTTC,.,14,TRBJ2-7,TRBV7-9,.
CASSLDGSGNNEQFF,TGCGCCAGCAGCTTGGACGGGAGTGGGAACAATGAGCAGTTCTTC,.,15,TRBJ2-1,TRBV5-1,.
CASSLGQDGVPEQYF,TGTGCCAGCAGCCTGGGACAGGACGGGGTCCCCGAGCAGTACTTC,few,15,TRBJ2-7,TRBV7-6,TRBD1
CASSEATTGLAPYNEQFF,TGTGCCAGCAGTGAAGCGACTACTGGACTAGCGCCCTACAATGAGCAGTTCTTC,.,18,TRBJ2-1,TRBV2,TRBD2
CASSWGTGNTGELFF,TGTGCCAGCAGCTGGGGGACTGGAAACACCGGGGAGCTGTTTTTT,.,15,TRBJ2-2,TRBV27,.
CASSRAGEGEQFF,TGTGCCAGCAGCAGGGCGGGGGAGGGAGAGCAGTTCTTC,.,13,TRBJ2-1,TRBV7-6,TRBD2
CASSPYQGDGYGYTF,TGTGCCAGTAGTCCGTATCAGGGGGACGGCTATGGCTACACCTTC,.,15,TRBJ1-2,TRBV19,TRBD1
CASSELGGRELFF,TGCGCCAGCAGTGAGCTGGGGGGTCGGGAGCTGTTTTTT,.,13,TRBJ2-2,TRBV10-1,.
CATSPQGLSRYNEQFF,TGTGCCACCTCCCCCCAGGGGCTGAGCAGATACAATGAGCAGTTCTTC,once,16,TRBJ2-1,TRBV19,.
CASRKVYTDTQYF,TGTGCCAGCCGAAAAGTCTACACAGATACGCAGTATTTT,.,13,TRBJ2-3,TRBV6-5,.
CASSLLLASAGEQFF,TGTGCCAGTAGTCTGCTGCTAGCCAGCGCCGGCGAGCAGTTCTTC,.,15,TRBJ2-1,TRBV19,.
CASSKRSGAAPGNEQFF,TGTGCCAGCAGCAAACGATCGGGAGCGGCCCCGGGTAATGAGCAGTTCTTC,once,17,TRBJ2-1,TRBV7-2,.
CASSLDSGRGVGEKLFF,TGTGCCAGCAGCTTAGATTCGGGGAGGGGCGTAGGTGAAAAACTGTTTTTT,.,17,TRBJ1-4,TRBV11-2,.
CASSPPGRAGEAFF,TGTGCCAGCAGCCCACCGGGGAGGGCAGGTGAAGCTTTCTTT,.,14,TRBJ1-1,TRBV9,.
CSASILAGVETGELFF,TGCAGTGCTAGTATACTAGCGGGAGTTGAGACCGGGGAGCTGTTTTTT,.,16,TRBJ2-2,TRBV20-1,TRBD2
CASSLGSPEDTQYF,TGCGCCAGCAGCCTAGGGAGCCCGGAGGATACGCAGTATTTT,.,14,TRBJ2-3,TRBV5-1,.
CASSNRDNTEAFF,TGTGCCAGCAGCAACAGGGACAACACTGAAGCTTTCTTT,few,13,TRBJ1-1,TRBV6-2/TRBV6-3,.
CASGTGGSYGYTF,TGCGCCAGCGGCACAGGGGGCTCATATGGCTACACCTTC,.,13,TRBJ1-2,TRBV5-1,TRBD1
CASVRANTGELFF,TGTGCCAGTGTACGGGCGAACACCGGGGAGCTGTTTTTT,once,13,TRBJ2-2,TRBV6-5,.
CASSGQGPEAFF,TGTGCCAGCAGCGGACAGGGTCCTGAAGCTTTCTTT,.,12,TRBJ1-1,TRBV3-1/TRBV3-2,TRBD1